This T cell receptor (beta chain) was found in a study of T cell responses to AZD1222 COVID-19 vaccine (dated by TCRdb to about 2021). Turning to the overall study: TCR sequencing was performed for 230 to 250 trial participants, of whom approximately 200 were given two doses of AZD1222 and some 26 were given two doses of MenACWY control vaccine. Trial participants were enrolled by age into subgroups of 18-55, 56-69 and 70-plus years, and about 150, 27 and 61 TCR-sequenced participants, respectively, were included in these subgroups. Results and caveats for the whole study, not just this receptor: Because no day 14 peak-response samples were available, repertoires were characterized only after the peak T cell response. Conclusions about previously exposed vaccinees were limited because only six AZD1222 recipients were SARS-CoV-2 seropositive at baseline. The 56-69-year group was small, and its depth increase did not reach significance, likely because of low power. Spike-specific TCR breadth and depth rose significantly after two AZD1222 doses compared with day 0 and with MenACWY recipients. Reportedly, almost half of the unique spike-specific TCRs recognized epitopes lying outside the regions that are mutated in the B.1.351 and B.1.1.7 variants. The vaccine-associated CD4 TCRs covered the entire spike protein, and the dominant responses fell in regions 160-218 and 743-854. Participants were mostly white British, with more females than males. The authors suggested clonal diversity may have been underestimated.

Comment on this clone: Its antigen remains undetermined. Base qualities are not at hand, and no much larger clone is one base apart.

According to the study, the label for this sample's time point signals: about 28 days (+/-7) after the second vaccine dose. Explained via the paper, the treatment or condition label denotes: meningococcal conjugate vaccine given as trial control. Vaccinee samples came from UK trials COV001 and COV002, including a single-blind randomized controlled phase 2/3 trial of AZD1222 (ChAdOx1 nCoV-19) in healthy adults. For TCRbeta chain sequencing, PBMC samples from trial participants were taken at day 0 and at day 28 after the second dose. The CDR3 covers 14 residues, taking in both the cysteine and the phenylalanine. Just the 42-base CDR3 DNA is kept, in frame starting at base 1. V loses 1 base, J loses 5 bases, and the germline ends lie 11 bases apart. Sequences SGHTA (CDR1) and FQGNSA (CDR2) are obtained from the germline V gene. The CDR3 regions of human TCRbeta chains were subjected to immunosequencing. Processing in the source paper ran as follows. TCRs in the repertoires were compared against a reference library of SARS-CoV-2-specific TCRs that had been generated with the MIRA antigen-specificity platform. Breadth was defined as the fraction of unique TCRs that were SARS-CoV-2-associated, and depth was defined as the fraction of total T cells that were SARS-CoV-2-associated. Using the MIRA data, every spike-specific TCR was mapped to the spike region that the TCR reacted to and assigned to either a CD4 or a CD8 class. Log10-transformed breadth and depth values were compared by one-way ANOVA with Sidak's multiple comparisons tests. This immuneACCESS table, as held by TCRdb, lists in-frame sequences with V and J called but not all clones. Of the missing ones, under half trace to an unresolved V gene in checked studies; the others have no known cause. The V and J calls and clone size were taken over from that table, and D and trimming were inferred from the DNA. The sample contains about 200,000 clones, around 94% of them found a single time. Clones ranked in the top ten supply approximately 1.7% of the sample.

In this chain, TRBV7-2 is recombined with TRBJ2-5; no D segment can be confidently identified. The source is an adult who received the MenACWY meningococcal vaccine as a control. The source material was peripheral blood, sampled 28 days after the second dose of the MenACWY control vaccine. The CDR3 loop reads CASSLGSLKETQYF. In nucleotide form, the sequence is TGTGCCAGCAGCTTAGGATCCTTGAAGGAGACCCAGTACTTC.